These 16 T cell receptor beta chains originate from one sample sequenced in a study of T cells in women clearing cervical HPV infection. TCRdb keeps only in-frame clones here, not all; method: immunoSEQ multiplex PCR. The sample's table shows some 37,000 clones. The sample comprised blood buffy coat. The receptor set was obtained from a woman between 18 and 69 years old with a cervical HPV16 infection that either progressed to CIN3+ or cleared (not recorded which).

Regarding this clone: Read data end 3 residues before the CDR3 end; the end is taken from the germline J gene. V and J are TRBV20-1 and TRBJ2-1; no clear D gene. The CDR3 covers 11 residues. Trimming pared 0 bases from V and 9 bases from J, leaving 6 bases between. The germline V gene encodes CDR1 DFQATT and CDR2 SNEGSKA (reference sequence). CDR3 DNA (partial): TGCAGTGCTAGAGATCGAGGTGAG. It translates to CSARDRGE. The complete CDR3 protein is CSARDRGEQFF.

As concerns this clone: The CDR3 goes on 3 residues after the read ends, and that part is filled in from the germline J gene. The V and J genes are TRBV19 and TRBJ2-7; perhaps TRBD2 as D (7 bases). The V gene's germline CDR1 is LNHDA and CDR2 SQIVND (reference sequence). The CDR3 is 14 residues long. The germline V and J ends were trimmed by 2 bases and 6 bases, with 14 bases remaining between them. Here the CDR3 reads CASSITGGQFEQYF. The covered CDR3 bases are TGTGCCAGTAGTATAACCGGGGGGCAGTTCGAG.

Concerning this clone: From the germline J gene comes the end of the CDR3, since the read stops 3 residues before it. The chain couples TRBV20-1 to TRBJ1-3; 9 bases map to TRBD1. V trimming: 5 bases; J trimming: 4 bases; junction bases outside the gene matches: 6. Germline-derived CDR1 and CDR2 are DFQATT and SNEGSKA (reference sequence). This CDR3 has 14 residues. The covered CDR3 bases are TGCAGTGCTCCGGACAGGGGAGAAGGAAACACC. This gives the protein CSAPDRGEGNT. The complete CDR3 protein is CSAPDRGEGNTIYF.

As for this clone: The read halts 3 residues ahead of the CDR3 end, with the missing end drawn from the germline J gene. The chain employs TRBV30 and TRBJ2-3; 8 bases are a match to TRBD2. V lost 5 bases and J lost 3; bases outside the gene matches: 4. The CDR3 has 13 amino acids. The germline V gene encodes CDR1 GTSNPN and CDR2 SVGIG (reference sequence). CDR3 bases read: TGTGCCTGGGGACTAGCTGGGACAGATACG. It is translated as CAWGLAGTDT. The whole CDR3 protein reads CAWGLAGTDTQYF.

Comments on this clone: The read ends 3 residues shy of where the CDR3 ends; the end is completed using the germline J gene. The genes are TRBV16 and TRBJ2-1; unclear D gene. The CDR3 is 12 residues long. CDR1 is KGHSY, CDR2 FQNENV, per germline. V lost 0 bases and J 7 bases, leaving 4 bases between the germline ends. CDR3 amino acids: CASSQSLNEQFF. The part of the CDR3 DNA that was read is TGTGCCAGCAGCCAATCGTTAAATGAG.

Concerning this clone: The CDR3 end is not reached by the read, which stops 3 residues before it; the germline J gene fills it in. This chain uses TRBV2 with TRBJ2-7, with 8 nucleotides matching TRBD2. Germline values: CDR1 SNHLY, CDR2 FYNNEI. With 3 bases clipped from V and 0 bases from J, the junction kept 7 bases outside the gene matches. The length of the CDR3 is 16 residues. The part of the CDR3 DNA that was read is TGTGCCAGCAGTGAGGCGGGCGGGGGGCACTCCTACGAG. This codes for CASSEAGGGHSYE. The complete CDR3 sequence is CASSEAGGGHSYEQYF.

With regard to this clone: The read finishes 3 residues shy of the CDR3 end, and the germline J gene is used to complete it. The chain employs TRBV7-6 and TRBJ1-2; 9 bases are a match to TRBD1. Germline values: CDR1 SGHVS, CDR2 FNYEAQ. This CDR3 comprises 16 residues. The chain's CDR3 is CASSLEGQGNLDDYTF. The sequenced CDR3 bases are TGTGCCAGCAGCTTAGAAGGACAGGGGAACTTGGATGAC.

A word on this clone: The read comes to an end 3 residues before the CDR3 does, leaving the germline J gene to fill in the end. The chain couples TRBV19 to TRBJ2-7; D possibly corresponds to TRBD2 (5 bases). This CDR3 spans 13 amino acids. CDR1 is LNHDA, CDR2 SQIVND, per germline (reference sequence). Trimming removed 4 bases at V and 0 bases at J, with 7 bases between. The sequenced CDR3 bases are TGTGCCAGTAGTACCGGGGACTCCTACGAG. It codes for CASSTGDSYE. The whole CDR3 sequence reads CASSTGDSYEQYF.

As to this clone: The observed sequence ends 3 residues before the CDR3 terminus, with the missing tail filled in from the germline J gene. This chain connects TRBV7-2 to TRBJ1-1; no reliable D call. The CDR3 covers 12 residues. V was cut by 6 bases and J by 4 bases, with 9 bases left in between. Germline V gene sequence: CDR1 SGHTA, CDR2 FQGNSA. This CDR3 is CASSLLVTEAFF. The sequenced part of the CDR3 DNA is TGTGCCAGCAGTCTCCTAGTCACTGAA.

Comments on this clone: Read coverage stops 3 residues before the CDR3 terminus; the germline J gene supplies the remainder. V usage is TRBV20-1 and J usage is TRBJ2-3, with D perhaps matching TRBD1 or TRBD2 (5 bases each). Looked up from germline, CDR1 is DFQATT and CDR2 is SNEGSKA (reference sequence). This CDR3 has 14 amino acids. Partial CDR3 DNA: TGCAGTGCTAGAGACCTCCAGGGATGGGAGACG. Protein: CSARDLQGWET. The complete CDR3 protein is CSARDLQGWETQYF.

Concerning this clone itself: The sequence runs out 3 residues before the end of the CDR3; the remainder is reconstructed from the germline J gene. The V and J genes are TRBV7-9 and TRBJ1-2; the D gene is possibly TRBD1 (6 bases). CDR3 length: 15 amino acids. Germline CDR1 SEHNR, CDR2 FQNEAQ (reference sequence). The sequenced CDR3 bases are TGTGCCAGCAGCGAAGTAGGGGGGGCCACAGATACC. Translated: CASSEVGGATDT. The whole CDR3 reads CASSEVGGATDTYTF.

A note on this clone: The sequence runs out 3 residues before the end of the CDR3; the remainder is reconstructed from the germline J gene. The V gene is TRBV6-1, the J gene TRBJ2-3; possibly TRBD1 for D (6 bases). This CDR3 has 13 amino acids. The V gene's germline CDR1 is MNHNS and CDR2 SASEGT. The CDR3 is CASSGGRGQPQYF. CDR3 DNA, as far as it was read: TGTGCCAGCAGTGGGGGGCGAGGACAGCCG.

Comments on this clone: The CDR3 goes on 3 residues after the read ends, and that part is filled in from the germline J gene. The V call is TRBV13, the J call TRBJ1-6; TRBD1 aligns across 8 bases. J lost 7 bases, V lost 5 bases, and 4 bases had no gene match. In germline, CDR1 is PRHDT, CDR2 FYEKMQ (reference sequence). The CDR3 length is 14 residues. CDR3 sequence reads: CASSLNRGNSPLHF. The DNA read from the CDR3 is TGTGCCAGCAGCCTTAACAGGGGGAATTCACCC. Filled out from reference TRBV13 and TRBJ1-6, the complete variable domain reads AAGVIQSPRHLIKEKRETATLKCYPIPRHDTVYWYQQGPGQDPQFLISFYEKMQSDKGSIPDRFSAQQFSDYHSELNMSSLELGDSALYFCASSLNRGNSPLHFGNGTRLTVT.

Regarding this clone: Sequencing ends 3 residues short of the CDR3 end; the germline J gene provides the rest. The rearrangement links TRBV19 to TRBJ1-4, with 8 bases fitting TRBD1. Germline CDR1 reads LNHDA; CDR2 reads SQIVND (reference sequence). There are 15 residues in the CDR3. V lost 4 bases to trimming and J lost 7 bases; unmatched junction nucleotides: 8. The sequenced part of the CDR3 DNA is TGTGCCAGTAGTACACCAGGGGGCGGCGGTGAAAAA. Translating gives CASSTPGGGGEK. Given in full, the CDR3 is CASSTPGGGGEKLFF.

Regarding this clone: A read error may account for a junction end that differs from germline. The read terminates 3 residues before the CDR3 end, so the remaining end is supplied by the germline J gene. Distinct nucleotide sequences in the sample also encode this CDR3. The J gene is TRBJ1-2, the V gene TRBV20-1; possibly TRBD1 for D (6 bases). This CDR3 region has 16 residues. Germline V CDR1 and CDR2: DFQATT, SNEGSKA (reference sequence). The covered CDR3 bases are TGCAGTGCTAGAGATTTGGGGGAACAGGGTAACTATGGA. This sequence encodes CSARDLGEQGNYG. The entire CDR3 is CSARDLGEQGNYGYTF.

The covered CDR3 bases are TGTGCCAGCAGTTACTTCGGACAGAATAGCAATCAGCCC. Translated: CASSYFGQNSNQP. The whole CDR3 sequence is CASSYFGQNSNQPQHF. The rearrangement uses TRBV6-2 or TRBV6-3 and TRBJ1-5; TRBD1 is a possible D gene (6 bases). The read stops 3 residues short of the end of the CDR3; the missing end is completed from the germline J gene. Germline CDR1 MNHEY, CDR2 SVGEGT. The CDR3 has 16 residues. The V end lost 1 base, the J end lost 0 bases, and 10 bases lay between the germline ends.